This TCR beta chain was obtained from a study of blood T cell repertoires in COVID-19. Study details: Samples representing acute and convalescent COVID-19 were sourced from the United States, Italy and Spain. The cDNA or gDNA used as material had been derived from T cells, B-cell-depleted T cells, or PBMCs.

This clone occurred once. The authors' processing: Estimation of nucleated cell counts was performed using reference gene primer amplification. TCRdb's table, derived via immunoSEQ multiplex PCR, lists solely in-frame clones and lacks some. The DNA was the basis for D and trimming; V, J and clone size are from that table. Found here are about 160,000 clones, approximately 88% of them singletons; the top ten hold 8% to 9.5%. Germline CDR1 and CDR2: MNHEY and SMNVEV (reference sequence). Trimming shortened V by 4 bases and J by 2 bases, and 11 bases separated the two germline ends. This CDR3 has 14 amino acids.

Specimen: peripheral blood. This sequence joins TRBV27 and TRBJ1-1; a weak D match, TRBD1 (6 bases). This clonotype was obtained from a woman older than 75 with active or convalescent COVID-19. CDR3 sequence reads: CASSSTGINTEAFF. CDR3 in DNA: TGTGCCAGCAGTTCTACAGGGATAAACACTGAAGCTTTCTTT.